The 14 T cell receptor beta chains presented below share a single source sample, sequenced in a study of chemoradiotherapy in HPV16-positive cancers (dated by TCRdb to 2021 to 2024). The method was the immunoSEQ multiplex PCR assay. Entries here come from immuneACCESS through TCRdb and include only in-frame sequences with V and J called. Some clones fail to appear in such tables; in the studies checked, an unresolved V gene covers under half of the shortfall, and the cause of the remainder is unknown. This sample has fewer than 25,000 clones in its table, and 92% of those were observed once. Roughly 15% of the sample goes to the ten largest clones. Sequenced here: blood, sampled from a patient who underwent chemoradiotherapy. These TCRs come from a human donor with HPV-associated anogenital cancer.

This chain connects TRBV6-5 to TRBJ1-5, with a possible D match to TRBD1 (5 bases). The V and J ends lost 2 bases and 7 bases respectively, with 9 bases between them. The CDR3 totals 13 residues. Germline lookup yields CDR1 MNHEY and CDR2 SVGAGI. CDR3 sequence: CASSYGARQPQHF. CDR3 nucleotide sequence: TGTGCCAGCAGTTACGGGGCAAGACAGCCCCAGCATTTT.

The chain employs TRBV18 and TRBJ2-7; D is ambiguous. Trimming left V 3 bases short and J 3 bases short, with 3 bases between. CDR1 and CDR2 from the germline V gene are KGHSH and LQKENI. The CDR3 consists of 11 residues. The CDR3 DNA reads TGTGCCAGCTCACCTGACTACGAGCAGTACTTC. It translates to CASSPDYEQYF.

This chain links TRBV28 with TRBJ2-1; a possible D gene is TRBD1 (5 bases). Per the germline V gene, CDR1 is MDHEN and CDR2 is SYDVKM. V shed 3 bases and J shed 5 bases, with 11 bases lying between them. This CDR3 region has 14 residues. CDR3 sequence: CASSFTGHNNEQFF. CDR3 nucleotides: TGTGCCAGCAGTTTCACAGGACATAACAATGAGCAGTTCTTC.

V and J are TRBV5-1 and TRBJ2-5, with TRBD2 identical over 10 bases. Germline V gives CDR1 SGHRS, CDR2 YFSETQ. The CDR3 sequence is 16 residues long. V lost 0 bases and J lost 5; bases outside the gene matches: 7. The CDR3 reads CASSLVLAGRSETQYF. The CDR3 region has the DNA TGCGCCAGCAGCTTGGTACTAGCGGGGCGCTCTGAGACCCAGTACTTC.

As DNA, the CDR3 is TGTGCCAGCAGTGAACGGCAGGGCAACACTGAAGCTTTCTTT. Its protein product is CASSERQGNTEAFF. This chain links TRBV2 with TRBJ1-1, with D possibly matching TRBD1 (5 bases). Germline V lookup: CDR1 SNHLY, CDR2 FYNNEI. The CDR3 extends over 14 amino acids. With 2 bases removed from V and 2 bases from J, the gap between germline ends came to 9 bases.

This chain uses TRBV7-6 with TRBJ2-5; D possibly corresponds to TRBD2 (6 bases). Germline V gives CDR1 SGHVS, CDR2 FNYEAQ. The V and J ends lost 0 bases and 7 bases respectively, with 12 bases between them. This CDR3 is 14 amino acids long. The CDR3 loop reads CASSLASQGGTQYF. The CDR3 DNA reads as TGTGCCAGCAGCTTAGCGTCTCAGGGAGGGACCCAGTACTTC.

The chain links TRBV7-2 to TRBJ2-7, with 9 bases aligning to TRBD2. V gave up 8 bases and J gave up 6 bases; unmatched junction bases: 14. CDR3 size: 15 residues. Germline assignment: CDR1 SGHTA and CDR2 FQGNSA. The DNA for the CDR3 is TGTGCCAGCTCGCCTTCTAGCGGGATTCTTGGCGAGCAGTACTTC. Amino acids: CASSPSSGILGEQYF. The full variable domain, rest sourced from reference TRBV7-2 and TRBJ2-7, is GAGVSQSPSNKVTEKGKDVELRCDPISGHTALYWYRQSLGQGLEFLIYFQGNSAPDKSGLPSDRFSAERTGGSVSTLTIQRTQQEDSAVYLCASSPSSGILGEQYFGPGTRLTVT.

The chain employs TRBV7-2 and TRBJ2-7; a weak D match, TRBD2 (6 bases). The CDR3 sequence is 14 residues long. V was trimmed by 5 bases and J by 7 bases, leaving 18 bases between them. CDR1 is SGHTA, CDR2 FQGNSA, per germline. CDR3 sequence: CASSPPGLPGEQYF. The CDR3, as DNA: TGTGCCAGCAGCCCACCGGGACTGCCCGGGGAGCAGTACTTC.

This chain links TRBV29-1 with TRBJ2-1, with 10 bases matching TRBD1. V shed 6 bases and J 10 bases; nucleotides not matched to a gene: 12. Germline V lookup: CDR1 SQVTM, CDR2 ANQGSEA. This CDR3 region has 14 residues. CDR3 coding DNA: TGCAGCGTCCAGAGGGGACAGGGGCTGCGGGAGCAGTTCTTC. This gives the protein CSVQRGQGLREQFF.

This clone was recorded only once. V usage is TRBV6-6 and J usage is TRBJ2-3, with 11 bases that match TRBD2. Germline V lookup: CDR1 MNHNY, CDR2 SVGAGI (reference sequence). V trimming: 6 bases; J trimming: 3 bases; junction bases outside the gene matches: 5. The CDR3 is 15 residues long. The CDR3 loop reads CASSLGTSGTDTQYF. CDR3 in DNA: TGTGCCAGCAGCCTCGGGACTAGCGGTACAGATACGCAGTATTTT.

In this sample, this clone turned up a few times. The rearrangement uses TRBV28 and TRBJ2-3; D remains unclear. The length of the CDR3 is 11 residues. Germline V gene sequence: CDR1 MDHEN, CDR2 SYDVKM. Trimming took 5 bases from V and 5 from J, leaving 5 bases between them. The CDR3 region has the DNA TGTGCCAGCAGTAGTCGAGATACGCAGTATTTT. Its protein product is CASSSRDTQYF. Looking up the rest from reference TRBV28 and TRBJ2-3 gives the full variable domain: DVKVTQSSRYLVKRTGEKVFLECVQDMDHENMFWYRQDPGLGLRLIYFSYDVKMKEKGDIPEGYSVSREKKERFSLILESASTNQTSMYLCASSSRDTQYFGPGTRLTVL.

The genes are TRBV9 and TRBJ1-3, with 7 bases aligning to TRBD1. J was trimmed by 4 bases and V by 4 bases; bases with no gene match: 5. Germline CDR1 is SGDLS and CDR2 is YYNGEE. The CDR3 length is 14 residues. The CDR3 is CASSLTGVGNTIYF. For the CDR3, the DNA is TGTGCCAGCAGCCTTACAGGGGTAGGAAACACCATATATTTT.

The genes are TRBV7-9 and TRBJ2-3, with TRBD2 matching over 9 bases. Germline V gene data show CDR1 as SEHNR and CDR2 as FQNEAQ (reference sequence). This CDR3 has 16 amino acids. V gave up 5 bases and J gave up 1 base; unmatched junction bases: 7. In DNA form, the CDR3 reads TGTGCCAGCAGCCTAATTAGCGGGAGCGGCACAGATACGCAGTATTTT. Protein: CASSLISGSGTDTQYF. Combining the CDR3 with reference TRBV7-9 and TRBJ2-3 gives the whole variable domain DTGVSQNPRHKITKRGQNVTFRCDPISEHNRLYWYRQTLGQGPEFLTYFQNEAQLEKSRLLSDRFSAERPKGSFSTLEIQRTEQGDSAMYLCASSLISGSGTDTQYFGPGTRLTVL.

Here the CDR3 DNA reads TGTGCCAGCAGCTTCCGTCCCGGACGTAAGAACACCATATATTTT. It is translated as CASSFRPGRKNTIYF. V gene TRBV11-2 combines with J gene TRBJ1-3, with D unclear. V lost 3 bases, J lost 7 bases, and 16 bases lay in between. This CDR3 spans 15 amino acids. Germline CDR1 SGHAT, CDR2 FQNNGV. The whole variable domain, filled in from reference TRBV11-2 and TRBJ1-3, reads EAGVAQSPRYKIIEKRQSVAFWCNPISGHATLYWYQQILGQGPKLLIQFQNNGVVDDSQLPKDRFSAERLKGVDSTLKIQPAKLEDSAVYLCASSFRPGRKNTIYFGEGSWLTVV.